The 6 T cell receptor beta chains presented below share a single source sample, sequenced in a study of cytotoxic CD8 clonotypes in ibrutinib-treated CLL (dated by TCRdb to the early 2020s). To prepare the library, the immunoSEQ multiplex PCR assay was applied. TCRdb stores this immuneACCESS table with in-frame sequences only. Part of the clones is absent; in the studies checked, under half of the shortfall reflects unresolved V genes, and no reason is known for the rest. Across this sample there are around 250,000 clones, with less than 75% seen only once. The biggest ten clones account for approximately 15% of the sample. The time point label of this sample denotes: approximately 25 months on ibrutinib. The material sequenced was PBMCs, taken after 24 months of ibrutinib treatment. These receptors all come from a human donor with chronic lymphocytic leukemia.

The genes are TRBV25-1 and TRBJ2-2; D might be TRBD1 or TRBD2, each matching 5 bases. Germline V gene lookup returns CDR1 MGHDK and CDR2 SYGVNS. This CDR3 comprises 13 residues. Trimming left V 1 base short and J 10 bases short, with 10 bases between. The CDR3 here is CASSELGPKELFF. For the CDR3, the DNA is TGTGCCAGCAGTGAATTGGGACCCAAGGAGCTGTTTTTT.

This chain uses TRBV27 with TRBJ2-7; D may be TRBD2 (5 bases). Germline V CDR1 and CDR2: MNHEY, SMNVEV (reference sequence). V was pared by 6 bases and J by 3 bases, with 18 bases between. The CDR3 runs 15 residues. The chain's CDR3 is CASSQAGPGIYEQYF. CDR3 nucleotides: TGTGCCAGCAGCCAAGCCGGACCCGGGATCTACGAGCAGTACTTC.

The chain carries TRBV5-1 and TRBJ1-2; D uncertain. This CDR3 contains 15 residues. V gave up 0 bases and J gave up 4 bases, with 13 bases separating them. Per the germline V gene, CDR1 is SGHRS and CDR2 is YFSETQ. In DNA, the CDR3 is TGCGCCAGCAGCTTGGAGAGCGGACGGCCCTATGGCTACACCTTC. This encodes CASSLESGRPYGYTF.

The chain employs TRBV9 and TRBJ1-3; D unclear. The germline CDR1 and CDR2 sequences are SGDLS and YYNGEE. The CDR3 is made up of 17 amino acids. V was trimmed by 0 bases and J by 0 bases, leaving 13 bases between them. In DNA, the CDR3 is TGTGCCAGCAGCGTAGGGGCAGGAGCTATCTCTGGAAACACCATATATTTT. Its protein product is CASSVGAGAISGNTIYF. Drawing the rest from reference TRBV9 and TRBJ1-3, the complete variable domain is DSGVTQTPKHLITATGQRVTLRCSPRSGDLSVYWYQQSLDQGLQFLIQYYNGEERAKGNILERFSAQQFPDLHSELNLSSLELGDSALYFCASSVGAGAISGNTIYFGEGSWLTVV.

The V call is TRBV27, the J call TRBJ2-7; TRBD1 aligns across 8 bases. CDR3 length: 15 amino acids. Germline V lookup: CDR1 MNHEY, CDR2 SMNVEV (reference sequence). Germline trimming cut 0 bases from V and 3 bases from J; bases unmatched to any gene: 4. CDR3 bases: TGTGCCAGCAGTTTATCAGGACAGGGACTCTACGAGCAGTACTTC. Its translation: CASSLSGQGLYEQYF.

The chain carries TRBV11-2 and TRBJ2-7; D possibly uses TRBD1 or TRBD2 (6 bases each). CDR1 and CDR2 (germline): SGHAT, FQNNGV. V was pared by 5 bases and J by 6 bases, with 8 bases between. This CDR3 spans 11 amino acids. CDR3 sequence: CASSEGGEQYF. The CDR3 nucleotides are TGTGCCAGCAGCGAGGGGGGCGAGCAGTACTTC.